Listed below are T cell receptor beta chains from one sample, sequenced in a study of cytomegalovirus exposure and HLA in healthy donors. The table came from immunoSEQ multiplex PCR; TCRdb's copy has only in-frame clones and leaves some out. The repertoire holds roughly 130,000 clones, with around 82% as singletons. Sequencing was performed on PBMCs. The receptor set was obtained from a male donor in good health and CMV-seropositive. CDR3s include the opening cysteine and the closing phenylalanine or tryptophan. Part of the rows lack a size; the others show once, few, many or a class for expanded clones.

v_gene	abundance	j_gene	len	CDR3aa
TRBV19	NA	TRBJ2-3	16	CASSRTAGGGTDTQYF
TRBV6-6	once	TRBJ2-1	16	CASGSPGTGAYNEQFF
TRBV27	NA	TRBJ2-1	17	CASSSRGGLAAYNEQFF
TRBV30	NA	TRBJ2-1	16	CAWTLLTSGSYNEQFF
TRBV11-2	NA	TRBJ2-7	14	CASSLGEAWWSQYF
TRBV5-1	NA	TRBJ2-3	16	CASSPSSGVGADTQYF
TRBV7-2	NA	TRBJ2-7	15	CASSLVGEGSYEQYF
TRBV28	NA	TRBJ2-7	11	CASSFGRGQYF
TRBV18	NA	TRBJ2-1	14	CASSPSDRDNEQFF
TRBV27	NA	TRBJ2-7	15	CASSSPLRESHEQYF
TRBV11-2	NA	TRBJ2-1	16	CASSLGAGLPSNEQFF
TRBV10-3	NA	TRBJ2-1	15	CAISEAQVTYNEQFF
TRBV10-3	NA	TRBJ2-7	15	CAISGWWGGGYEQYF
TRBV5-1	few	TRBJ2-3	15	CASSLAVAGTDTQYF
TRBV28	NA	TRBJ1-1	15	CASSVPGARNTEAFF
TRBV4-2	NA	TRBJ2-7	15	CASSQGDRGRDEQYF
TRBV5-5	NA	TRBJ2-6	17	CASSQHRGPGGANVLTF
TRBV6-5	NA	TRBJ2-2	14	CASSYSSPSGELFF
TRBV29-1	NA	TRBJ2-7	15	CSPRGLAGPADEQYF
TRBV30	NA	TRBJ2-7	11	CAWSRGSSGGF
TRBV27	NA	TRBJ2-2	18	CASTTGIAGRTNTGELFF
TRBV21-1	NA	TRBJ1-5	18	CASSISWTEWNSNQPQHF
TRBV27	NA	TRBJ1-1	15	CASSSPGQGSTEAFF
TRBV27	NA	TRBJ2-1	15	CASSSGLAGGNEQFF
TRBV1	NA	TRBJ2-1	14	CTRIIMFGRKEQFF
TRBV6-5	NA	TRBJ1-5	13	CASSSLSNQPQHF
TRBV5-1	NA	TRBJ2-1	14	CASSLRAPSDEQFF
TRBV7-3	NA	TRBJ1-5	14	CASSSQGGNQPQHF
TRBV6-5	NA	TRBJ2-5	13	CASSHPSLETQYF
TRBV9	NA	TRBJ2-2	15	CASSPAGRGTGELFF
TRBV6-6	NA	TRBJ1-2	14	CASRSPTGIGGYTF
TRBV10-3	NA	TRBJ1-5	16	CAISEDSLGSGQPQHF
TRBV7-2	NA	TRBJ2-1	15	CASSVPSGTAREQFF
TRBV5-1	NA	NA	13	CASSSGLANEQYF
TRBV28	NA	TRBJ1-4	15	CASSSQGGLGEKLFF
TRBV7-9	NA	TRBJ2-3	18	CASSFLGLAGGRADTQYF
TRBV6-5	NA	TRBJ1-2	14	CASSDRGRYYGYTF
TRBV27	NA	TRBJ2-2	18	CASSPPYRRTVYTGELFF
TRBV6-6	NA	TRBJ2-7	16	CASRSPRTVLEDEQYF
TRBV30	NA	TRBJ1-1	14	CAWSRRGRDTEAFF
TRBV4-2	NA	TRBJ2-6	20	CASSQDRTGGGWTGANVLTF
TRBV7-9	NA	TRBJ1-4	17	CASSSRQGDATNEKLFF
TRBV6-1	NA	TRBJ1-1	14	CASSDRGEETEAFF
TRBV5-1	few	TRBJ2-3	14	CASSLGGSPDTQYF
TRBV29-1	few	TRBJ2-2	16	CSAEFSGSLDTGELFF
TRBV27	NA	TRBJ2-1	19	CASSFPRDTPGRWYNEQFF
TRBV13	NA	TRBJ2-1	19	CASSFSYGQVYRSYNEQFF
TRBV9	few	TRBJ1-5	15	CASSVFPNPYQPQHF